The 18 T cell receptor beta chains below come from one sample, sequenced in a study of CD8+ T cells in alopecia areata. Specified treatment: oral pan-JAK inhibitor, 5-10 mg twice daily. As the sequencing template, cDNA was produced by extracting RNA and reverse transcribing it. Clones were read by immunoSEQ multiplex PCR, and TCRdb kept only the in-frame ones, dropping some. The data show 130,000 or so clones, around 60% seen once. The material was CD4+ T cells sorted from blood, obtained at week 4, from a patient treated with tofacitinib. These receptors were taken from a human donor with alopecia areata.

The chain has TRBV28 and TRBJ2-1; D may be TRBD1 (6 bases). CDR1 is MDHEN and CDR2 is SYDVKM in the germline V gene. V shed 10 bases and J shed 5 bases, with 21 bases lying between them. The CDR3 sequence is 15 residues long. DNA for the CDR3: TGTGCCACTAAGTTAGGGGGTCAGACGAACAATGAGCAGTTCTTC. Translating gives CATKLGGQTNNEQFF.

The chain has TRBV11-2 and TRBJ1-5; D not resolved. Trimming pared 1 base from V and 7 bases from J, leaving 20 bases between. The germline V gene encodes CDR1 SGHAT and CDR2 FQNNGV. The CDR3 contains 17 residues. This chain's CDR3 is CASSLVVPGLGVQPQHF. As DNA, the CDR3 is TGTGCCAGCAGCTTAGTAGTTCCGGGGTTAGGCGTACAGCCCCAGCATTTT.

This clone was observed a handful of times. The chain is built from TRBV7-2 and TRBJ2-7; D gene unclear. V dropped 5 bases and J dropped 2 bases, with 7 bases sitting between them. Germline V gives CDR1 SGHTA, CDR2 FQGNSA. The CDR3 covers 12 residues. CDR3 bases: TGTGCCAGCAGCCCGACCACCTACGAGCAGTACTTC. Amino acid sequence: CASSPTTYEQYF.

The gene calls are TRBV5-1 and TRBJ1-5, with a possible D match to TRBD1 (6 bases). The CDR3 totals 13 residues. Germline CDR1 reads SGHRS; CDR2 reads YFSETQ. V lost 2 bases to trimming and J lost 7 bases, with 10 bases between them. The CDR3 reads CASSLGGEQPQHF. In DNA form, the CDR3 reads TGCGCCAGCAGCTTAGGGGGGGAACAGCCCCAGCATTTT. The full variable domain, completed using reference TRBV5-1 and TRBJ1-5, is KAGVTQTPRYLIKTRGQQVTLSCSPISGHRSVSWYQQTPGQGLQFLFEYFSETQRNKGNFPGRFSGRQFSNSRSEMNVSTLELGDSALYLCASSLGGEQPQHFGDGTRLSIL.

Only a few counts were recorded for this clone. The rearrangement links TRBV30 to TRBJ1-2, with no clear D. The CDR3 is 12 residues long. Germline V lookup: CDR1 GTSNPN, CDR2 SVGIG (reference sequence). V was pared by 0 bases and J by 4 bases, with 6 bases between. DNA for the CDR3: TGTGCCTGGAGTGTTGGACCCTATGGCTACACCTTC. It specifies CAWSVGPYGYTF.

The sample holds a few counts of this clone. The CDR3 loop reads CASHGAVSNGYTF. CDR3 coding DNA: TGTGCCAGCCACGGGGCGGTCAGCAATGGCTACACCTTC. The rearrangement uses TRBV9 and TRBJ1-2; weak D call: TRBD1 (5 bases). The germline V gene has CDR1 SGDLS and CDR2 YYNGEE. The CDR3 is 13 amino acids. The V end was cut by 7 bases, the J end by 6 bases, with 16 bases between. The complete variable domain, with remaining parts taken from reference TRBV9 and TRBJ1-2, reads DSGVTQTPKHLITATGQRVTLRCSPRSGDLSVYWYQQSLDQGLQFLIQYYNGEERAKGNILERFSAQQFPDLHSELNLSSLELGDSALYFCASHGAVSNGYTFGSGTRLTVV.

The V gene is TRBV6-5, the J gene TRBJ1-2; D gene uncertain. CDR3 length: 11 residues. CDR1 is MNHEY, CDR2 SVGAGI, per germline. Trimming cost V 8 bases and J 4 bases, with 8 bases left between them. The CDR3 loop is CASGRVYGYTF. The DNA for the CDR3 is TGTGCCAGCGGTCGTGTCTATGGCTACACCTTC.

This chain connects TRBV30 to TRBJ2-7; 8 bases align to TRBD2. Germline trimming cut 2 bases from V and 7 bases from J; bases unmatched to any gene: 7. CDR3 length: 13 amino acids. Per germline, CDR1 GTSNPN and CDR2 SVGIG (reference sequence). This CDR3 reads CAWSIGTSAEQYF. The CDR3 nucleotides read TGTGCCTGGAGTATCGGGACTAGTGCTGAGCAGTACTTC.

This chain joins TRBV6-1 and TRBJ1-1; 7 bases agree with TRBD1. V lost 6 bases to trimming and J lost 3 bases; unmatched junction nucleotides: 7. The CDR3 extends over 14 amino acids. CDR1 and CDR2 from the germline V gene are MNHNS and SASEGT. CDR3 coding DNA: TGTGCCAGCAGCGCACAGGGGTTGGACACTGAAGCTTTCTTT. Amino acid sequence: CASSAQGLDTEAFF.

The chain recombines TRBV30 with TRBJ1-5; D is unresolved. This CDR3 region has 14 residues. V dropped 0 bases and J dropped 1 base, with 7 bases sitting between them. Germline lookup yields CDR1 GTSNPN and CDR2 SVGIG (reference sequence). As DNA, the CDR3 is TGTGCCTGGAGTGTAACGGGGAGCAATCAGCCCCAGCATTTT. It specifies CAWSVTGSNQPQHF.

The V call is TRBV2, the J call TRBJ2-7; TRBD2 matches 7 bases. Germline CDR1 is SNHLY and CDR2 is FYNNEI. V lost 0 bases and J lost 6; bases outside the gene matches: 5. This CDR3 comprises 14 residues. DNA of the CDR3: TGTGCCAGCAGTGAAGCGGGGAGGGATGGCGAGCAGTACTTC. Protein product: CASSEAGRDGEQYF.

The J gene is TRBJ2-7, the V gene TRBV5-1; the D is unclear. V lost 2 bases and J lost 3, with 9 bases in between. The CDR3 runs 13 residues. From germline, CDR1 is SGHRS and CDR2 YFSETQ. The CDR3 spells CASSLSQYYEQYF. For the CDR3, the DNA is TGCGCCAGCAGCTTAAGTCAATACTACGAGCAGTACTTC. Supplemented by reference TRBV5-1 and TRBJ2-7, the full variable domain reads KAGVTQTPRYLIKTRGQQVTLSCSPISGHRSVSWYQQTPGQGLQFLFEYFSETQRNKGNFPGRFSGRQFSNSRSEMNVSTLELGDSALYLCASSLSQYYEQYFGPGTRLTVT.

This clone was counted only a few times. The V gene is TRBV5-1, the J gene TRBJ1-1; the match to TRBD1 covers 7 bases. The CDR3 is made up of 15 amino acids. V gave up 6 bases and J gave up 3 bases; unmatched junction bases: 11. Germline-derived CDR1 and CDR2 are SGHRS and YFSETQ. DNA for the CDR3: TGCGCCAGCACCAAAGGAGGGGGCAGGTACACTGAAGCTTTCTTT. It translates to CASTKGGGRYTEAFF.

The chain carries TRBV29-1 and TRBJ1-2; TRBD1 agrees at 10 bases. CDR3 size: 14 residues. With V trimmed by 1 base and J by 8 bases, 7 bases remained unmatched. CDR1 is SQVTM, CDR2 ANQGSEA, per germline. CDR3 nucleotide sequence: TGCAGCGTTGAAGCTTGGGGACAGGGGAGCGGCTACACCTTC. This translates into CSVEAWGQGSGYTF.

The gene calls are TRBV15 and TRBJ1-1; TRBD1 matches 7 bases. The V gene's germline CDR1 is LNHNV and CDR2 YYDKDF (reference sequence). V shed 0 bases and J 10 bases; nucleotides not matched to a gene: 5. The CDR3 runs 13 residues. The CDR3 region is CATSREWDRGAFF. The DNA for the CDR3 is TGTGCCACCAGCAGAGAATGGGACAGAGGAGCTTTCTTT.

The rearrangement joins TRBV4-2 to TRBJ1-2; 7 bases line up with TRBD1. Germline loops: CDR1 LGHNA, CDR2 YNFKEQ. The V and J ends lost 1 base and 7 bases, in that order; junction bases with no gene match: 6. The CDR3 contains 14 residues. The CDR3 DNA is TGTGCCAGCAGCCAAGGAGTCAGGGGGACTGGCTACACCTTC. Protein sequence: CASSQGVRGTGYTF.

The genes are TRBV30 and TRBJ1-5, with D tentatively TRBD1 (5 bases). The CDR3 totals 12 residues. The germline CDR1 and CDR2 sequences are GTSNPN and SVGIG (reference sequence). Trimming took 2 bases from V and 9 from J, leaving 11 bases between them. The CDR3 is CAWSKGTGPQHF. Written as DNA, the CDR3 is TGTGCCTGGAGTAAGGGGACGGGGCCCCAGCATTTT.

The genes are TRBV10-2 and TRBJ2-5; D possibly matches TRBD1 or TRBD2 (5 bases each). The CDR3 is 13 amino acids. Germline values: CDR1 WSHSY, CDR2 SAAADI. Trimming stripped 4 bases from V and 5 bases from J, with 11 bases between. The CDR3 reads CASSGRGRETQYF. CDR3 bases: TGCGCCAGCAGTGGCCGGGGCCGGGAGACCCAGTACTTC.